Sequencing of this T cell receptor (beta chain) was carried out in a study of OX40 agonist ivuxolimab in advanced cancers. Background on the study: The drug used for patients, ivuxolimab, was an agonistic anti-OX40 (CD134) antibody. Ivuxolimab, which patients received intravenously every 2 weeks, was dosed at 0.01 to 10 mg/kg. Partial responses were seen in three patients, one with hepatocellular carcinoma and two with cutaneous melanoma.

The CDR3 spans 15 residues. Per the germline V gene, CDR1 is LNHDA and CDR2 is SQIVND (reference sequence). Trimming removed 4 bases from V and 9 bases from J, with 19 bases in between. This table comes from immunoSEQ multiplex PCR, and its TCRdb copy is limited to in-frame clones, with some not included. The data hold fewer than 90,000 clones, with approximately 89% observed a single time. Specimen: CD4+ or CD8+ T cells sorted from blood, collected in a trial of the OX40 agonist ivuxolimab. The receptor's source is an adult with an advanced solid tumor such as melanoma, head and neck, liver or kidney cancer. The gene calls are TRBV19 and TRBJ1-5; D is perhaps TRBD1 (5 bases). As DNA, the CDR3 is TGTGCCAGTAGTAGGGCAGGGTATGCCTGGGGGCCCCAGCATTTT. Protein: CASSRAGYAWGPQHF.